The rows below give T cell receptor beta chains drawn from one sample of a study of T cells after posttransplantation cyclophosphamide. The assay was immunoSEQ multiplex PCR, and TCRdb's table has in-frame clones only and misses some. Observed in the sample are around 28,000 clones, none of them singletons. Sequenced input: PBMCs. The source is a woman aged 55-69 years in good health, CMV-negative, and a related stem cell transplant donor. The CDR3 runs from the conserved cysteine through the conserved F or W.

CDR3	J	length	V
CASSPMGQGGNEQYF	TRBJ2-7	15	TRBV7-9
CASSQQVQGRNEKLFF	TRBJ1-4	16	TRBV4-3
CAWSRQGAGGNTIYF	TRBJ1-3	15	TRBV30
CASSYPTGGVSGTDTQYF	TRBJ2-3	18	TRBV6-2/TRBV6-3
CASSKDREIAGEQYF	TRBJ2-7	15	TRBV25-1
CASSRFSGGYEQYF	TRBJ2-7	14	TRBV6-2/TRBV6-3
CASSSISSYEQYF	TRBJ2-7	13	TRBV11-2
CAWSGKPPGPGANVLTF	TRBJ2-6	17	TRBV30
CASSISGREDVDEQYF	TRBJ2-7	16	TRBV19
CASSLVQGDKTQYF	TRBJ2-5	14	TRBV5-4
CSVSAGYTF	TRBJ1-2	9	TRBV29-1
CATSTTRVAGGPSGETQYF	TRBJ2-5	19	TRBV15
CASSLIQGQGTEAFF	TRBJ1-1	15	TRBV7-8
CASSSQGNSNQPQHF	TRBJ1-5	15	TRBV5-5
CASSLGRGAVYNEQFF	TRBJ2-1	16	TRBV5-1
CASSYRLAGESYNEQFF	TRBJ2-1	17	TRBV27
CASSPPGTSGKETQYF	TRBJ2-5	16	TRBV7-7
CASSKTGESEQYF	TRBJ2-7	13	TRBV11-2
CASTFTGRNTEAFF	TRBJ1-1	14	TRBV12-3/TRBV12-4
CASSHRAPGDYGYTF	TRBJ1-2	15	TRBV28
CASILSGYSGEAFF	TRBJ1-1	14	TRBV2
CASSPGQNYGYTF	TRBJ1-2	13	TRBV2
CASSLRGGGGTGELFF	TRBJ2-2	16	TRBV7-2
CASSPGPF	TRBJ1-4	8	TRBV18
CVSSTTGRYEQYF	TRBJ2-7	13	TRBV6-6
CASNYGQGKNTEAFF	TRBJ1-1	15	TRBV5-1
CASSLDGLAGPIREFF	TRBJ2-1	16	TRBV12-3/TRBV12-4
CASRHRVTTDTQYF	TRBJ2-3	14	TRBV6-2/TRBV6-3
CASSRNRGLKDTEAFF	TRBJ1-1	16	TRBV6-6
CASSLGQGGYEQYF	TRBJ2-7	14	TRBV7-3
CASSSRQRGTNEKLFF	TRBJ1-4	16	TRBV6-6
CASSFRDSFVDTQYF	TRBJ2-3	15	TRBV5-6
CASSPVLAGGSGELFF	TRBJ2-2	16	TRBV5-1
CASSLTPTSAEAFF	TRBJ1-1	14	TRBV9
CASSGEGAVKLFF	TRBJ1-4	13	TRBV4-1
CASRSDSYKQGYTF	TRBJ1-2	14	TRBV6-5
CASRTTGSGNTEAFF	TRBJ1-1	15	TRBV28
CASSFSSGSSSYNEQFF	TRBJ2-1	17	TRBV5-1
CASTLEGQGGDEQYF	TRBJ2-7	15	TRBV28
CASSISGQRNSGNTIYF	TRBJ1-3	17	TRBV19
CASSPADRGYGYTF	TRBJ1-2	14	TRBV9
CASSVGTGSSGNTIYF	TRBJ1-3	16	TRBV9
CASTYRGVVYEQYF	TRBJ2-7	14	TRBV12-3/TRBV12-4
CASSRDRYYGYTF	TRBJ1-2	13	TRBV4-1
CASSLAYHYEQYF	TRBJ2-7	13	TRBV5-1